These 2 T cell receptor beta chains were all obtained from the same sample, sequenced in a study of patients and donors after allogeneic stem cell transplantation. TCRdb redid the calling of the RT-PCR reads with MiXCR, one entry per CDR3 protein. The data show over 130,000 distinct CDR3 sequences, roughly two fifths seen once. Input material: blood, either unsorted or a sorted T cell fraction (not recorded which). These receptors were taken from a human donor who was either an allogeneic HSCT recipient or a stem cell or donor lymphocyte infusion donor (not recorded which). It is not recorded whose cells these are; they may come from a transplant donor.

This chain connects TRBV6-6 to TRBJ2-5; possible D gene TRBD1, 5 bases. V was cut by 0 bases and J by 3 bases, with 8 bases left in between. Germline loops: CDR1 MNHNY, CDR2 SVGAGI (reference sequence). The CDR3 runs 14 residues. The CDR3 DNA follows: TGTGCCAGCAGTTACTCGACAGATAAAGAGACCCAGTACTTC. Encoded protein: CASSYSTDKETQYF.

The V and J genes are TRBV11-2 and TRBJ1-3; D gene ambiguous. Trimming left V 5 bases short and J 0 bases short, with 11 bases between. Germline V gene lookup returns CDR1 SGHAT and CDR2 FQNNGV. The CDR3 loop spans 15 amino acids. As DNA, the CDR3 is TGTGCCAGCAGCCCTAGGAGCTCCTCTGGAAACACCATATATTTT. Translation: CASSPRSSSGNTIYF.